This T cell receptor (beta chain) emerged from a study of spatial heterogeneity in lung cancer. Across the study: Averaged across combinations, each unique TCR and UMI pairing appeared more than ten times in raw reads, which were uncorrected.

The CDR3 has 18 residues. The trim removed 0 bases at V and 5 bases at J, leaving 14 bases unmatched. CDR1 is SGHDT, CDR2 YYEEEE, per germline. TCR cDNA molecules each had a unique molecular identifier. One entry per CDR3 protein, called by TCRdb with MiXCR from the 5' RACE reads. The sample lists about 14,000 distinct CDR3 sequences; 5% to 5.5% were seen once. Sample time point: sample taken at primary tumor resection. TCRs were sequenced from unsorted whole RNA of tumor, nontumor lung or PBMC. Donors were 72 untreated early-stage non-small cell lung cancer patients. This clonotype showed up many times. This beta chain is a stray sequence in a library constructed for alpha chains; its clone size is not meaningful.

Sequenced here: lung tumor tissue, sampled at surgery. The origin of this receptor is a human donor with early-stage non-small cell lung cancer. V gene TRBV5-6 combines with J gene TRBJ2-7; 10 bases fit TRBD2. CDR3 DNA: TGTGCCAGCAGCTTGGATCTAGCGGGGGCTACTGGGTCACACGAGCAGTACTTC. Translating it yields CASSLDLAGATGSHEQYF.